One and the same sample provided the 30 T cell receptor beta chains below, sequenced in a study of cytomegalovirus exposure and HLA in healthy donors. Researchers ran the PCR with 60 Vbeta and 13 Jbeta primers. Generated by immunoSEQ multiplex PCR, the TCRdb table keeps only in-frame clones and is missing some. The repertoire includes 100,000 to 120,000 clones, about 83% of them detected once, and about 5.9% sits in the top ten. The sequencing sample was made of PBMCs. These receptors originate from a man aged 18 to 30 in good health and CMV-seronegative.

This sequence joins TRBV11-3 and TRBJ2-1; 7 positions match TRBD2. The CDR3 contains 17 residues. The germline CDR1 and CDR2 sequences are SGHNT and YENEEA. J lost 8 bases, V lost 1 base, and 14 bases had no gene match. The chain's CDR3 is CASSLGFPSGVGDEQFF. The CDR3 DNA sequence: TGTGCCAGCAGCTTAGGGTTCCCTAGCGGTGTAGGCGATGAGCAGTTCTTC.

The chain recombines TRBV19 with TRBJ2-2; TRBD1 is a possible D gene (6 bases). CDR1 LNHDA and CDR2 SQIVND come from the germline V gene (reference sequence). The CDR3 is made up of 14 amino acids. Trimming removed 2 bases at V and 4 bases at J, with 8 bases between. CDR3 coding DNA: TGTGCCAGTAGTATAATGGGGGCCACCGGGGAGCTGTTTTTT. Protein product: CASSIMGATGELFF.

J is TRBJ2-6 and V is TRBV28, with D possibly matching TRBD1 (6 bases). This CDR3 region has 16 residues. CDR1 is MDHEN and CDR2 is SYDVKM in the germline V gene. V lost 4 bases and J 1 base, leaving 11 bases between the germline ends. The CDR3 DNA reads TGTGCCAGCAGTTACTTGCAGGGGTCTGGGGCCAACGTCCTGACTTTC. As protein: CASSYLQGSGANVLTF.

The V gene is TRBV11-2, the J gene TRBJ1-3, with 11 nucleotides matching TRBD1. The CDR3 totals 17 residues. The junction had 9 bases not matched to a gene; V was cut back by 5 bases and J by 3 bases. CDR1 SGHAT and CDR2 FQNNGV come from the germline V gene. The chain's CDR3 is CASSRSWGQGGGNTIYF. CDR3 in DNA: TGTGCCAGCAGCAGAAGTTGGGGACAGGGGGGTGGAAACACCATATATTTT. The full variable domain, in which reference TRBV11-2 and TRBJ1-3 provide the parts outside the CDR3, is EAGVAQSPRYKIIEKRQSVAFWCNPISGHATLYWYQQILGQGPKLLIQFQNNGVVDDSQLPKDRFSAERLKGVDSTLKIQPAKLEDSAVYLCASSRSWGQGGGNTIYFGEGSWLTVV.

The rearrangement joins TRBV13 to TRBJ2-7; 8 nucleotides line up with TRBD2. CDR3 size: 14 residues. The ends lost 4 bases at V and 4 bases at J; junction bases unmatched: 6. Germline V gene data show CDR1 as PRHDT and CDR2 as FYEKMQ (reference sequence). As DNA, the CDR3 is TGTGCCAGCAGCTCAGGGACTAGGACGTACGAGCAGTACTTC. Its translation: CASSSGTRTYEQYF.

The chain employs TRBV5-1 and TRBJ2-5; D might be TRBD1 (6 bases). The CDR3 consists of 14 residues. V lost 6 bases, J lost 4 bases, and 16 bases lay in between. The germline CDR1 and CDR2 sequences are SGHRS and YFSETQ. CDR3 DNA: TGCGCCAGCAAACTTACAGGGTACGGAGAGACCCAGTACTTC. This sequence encodes CASKLTGYGETQYF.

This sequence joins TRBV5-1 and TRBJ2-5, with 9 bases fitting TRBD1. The better agreement between TRBJ2-7 and the DNA end casts doubt on the J call. This CDR3 contains 15 residues. In germline, CDR1 is SGHRS, CDR2 YFSETQ. The CDR3 DNA sequence: TGCGCCAGTGCCATGATGGGGACAGGGTCGCACGAGCAGTACTTC. Amino acid sequence: CASAMMGTGSHEQYF.

The V gene is TRBV7-9, the J gene TRBJ2-1; TRBD2 matches 10 bases. The germline gives CDR1 SEHNR, CDR2 FQNEAQ (reference sequence). The CDR3 consists of 16 residues. J gave up 5 bases and V 5 bases, and 9 bases lay outside the gene matches. CDR3: CASSPALGLANNEQFF. DNA for the CDR3: TGTGCCAGCAGCCCGGCGTTGGGACTAGCGAACAATGAGCAGTTCTTC.

The chain uses TRBV19 and TRBJ2-7; 8 bases agree with TRBD1. V gave up 0 bases and J gave up 3 bases; unmatched junction bases: 4. Germline lookup yields CDR1 LNHDA and CDR2 SQIVND (reference sequence). CDR3 length: 15 amino acids. CDR3 loop: CASSIEQGQVYEQYF. The CDR3, as DNA: TGTGCCAGTAGTATAGAACAGGGACAGGTCTACGAGCAGTACTTC.

As to this clone: At one of its ends the junction is not consistent with the germline gene, which may arise from a read error. The genes are TRBV7-9 and TRBJ2-6; D ambiguous. The CDR3 length is 14 residues. Germline CDR1 is SEHNR and CDR2 is FQNEAQ (reference sequence). In DNA, the CDR3 is TGTTCCAGCAGCTCGGTGTCTGGGGCCAACGTCCTGACTTTC. Translation: CSSSSVSGANVLTF.

The rearrangement uses TRBV10-1 and TRBJ2-7, with TRBD2 matching over 7 bases. V was clipped by 7 bases and J by 2 bases; unmatched bases: 5. The CDR3 contains 13 residues. The germline V gene has CDR1 WNHNN and CDR2 SYGVQD (reference sequence). The CDR3 DNA reads as TGCGCCAGCATGGCTAGCGGAACCTACGAGCAGTACTTC. It encodes CASMASGTYEQYF.

The chain couples TRBV12-5 to TRBJ1-4, with D perhaps TRBD1 (6 bases). The CDR3 contains 16 residues. Germline assignment: CDR1 LGHNT and CDR2 FRNRAP. V was trimmed by 4 bases and J by 4 bases, leaving 16 bases between them. The CDR3 spells CASGSSLQGFNEKLFF. The CDR3 nucleotides read TGTGCTAGTGGTTCCAGTTTACAGGGATTTAATGAAAAACTGTTTTTT.

J is TRBJ1-1 and V is TRBV7-2; D is perhaps TRBD1 (6 bases). Germline values: CDR1 SGHTA, CDR2 FQGNSA. The germline V and J ends were trimmed by 4 bases and 4 bases, with 16 bases remaining between them. The CDR3 length is 15 residues. CDR3 coding DNA: TGTGCCAGCAGCTCCGCGACAGGTCTAGGCACTGAAGCTTTCTTT. Residues: CASSSATGLGTEAFF.

V and J are TRBV25-1 and TRBJ2-7; unclear D gene. The CDR3 consists of 14 residues. CDR1 is MGHDK and CDR2 is SYGVNS in the germline V gene. V was cut by 0 bases and J by 3 bases, with 9 bases left in between. This CDR3 is CASSEYEVDYEQYF. The CDR3 DNA sequence: TGTGCCAGCAGTGAATATGAGGTCGACTACGAGCAGTACTTC.

V is TRBV5-4 and J is TRBJ2-1, with TRBD2 matching 12 bases. Trimming removed 4 bases from V and 3 bases from J; junction bases left unmatched: 5. CDR3 size: 16 residues. Per germline, CDR1 SGHNT and CDR2 YYREEE (reference sequence). CDR3 bases: TGTGCCAGCAGCCCGAGACTAGCGGGAGACTACAATGAGCAGTTCTTC. This gives the protein CASSPRLAGDYNEQFF. Using reference TRBV5-4 and TRBJ2-1 for the parts outside the CDR3, the full variable domain is ETGVTQSPTHLIKTRGQQVTLRCSSQSGHNTVSWYQQALGQGPQFIFQYYREEENGRGNFPPRFSGLQFPNYSSELNVNALELDDSALYLCASSPRLAGDYNEQFFGPGTRLTVL.

The sample holds one count of this clone. This chain links TRBV19 with TRBJ1-5; TRBD1 agrees at 7 bases. This CDR3 region has 16 residues. V lost 8 bases to trimming and J lost 2 bases; unmatched junction nucleotides: 12. Germline V CDR1 and CDR2: LNHDA, SQIVND (reference sequence). As DNA, the CDR3 is TGTGCCAGTTCCGCGACAGGGAATGTTGGCAATCAGCCCCAGCATTTT. Amino acid sequence: CASSATGNVGNQPQHF.

The chain employs TRBV7-2 and TRBJ2-7, with D perhaps matching TRBD1 (6 bases). This CDR3 comprises 16 residues. The germline V gene has CDR1 SGHTA and CDR2 FQGNSA. With 2 bases removed from V and 4 bases from J, the gap between germline ends came to 18 bases. Written as DNA, the CDR3 is TGTGCCAGCAGCTTATGCGCAGGGGTATCTTGTTACGAGCAGTACTTC. This encodes CASSLCAGVSCYEQYF. The full variable domain, with the rest looked up from reference TRBV7-2 and TRBJ2-7, is GAGVSQSPSNKVTEKGKDVELRCDPISGHTALYWYRQSLGQGLEFLIYFQGNSAPDKSGLPSDRFSAERTGGSVSTLTIQRTQQEDSAVYLCASSLCAGVSCYEQYFGPGTRLTVT.

The chain carries TRBV7-6 and TRBJ2-7; D possibly corresponds to TRBD2 (5 bases). Germline assignment: CDR1 SGHVS and CDR2 FNYEAQ. There are 15 residues in the CDR3. V gave up 1 base and J gave up 0 bases, with 10 bases separating them. CDR3 in amino acids: CASSLGDGGSYEQYF. In DNA form, the CDR3 reads TGTGCCAGCAGCTTAGGAGACGGAGGCTCCTACGAGCAGTACTTC. The whole variable domain, filled in from reference TRBV7-6 and TRBJ2-7, reads GAGVSQSPRYKVTKRGQDVALRCDPISGHVSLYWYRQALGQGPEFLTYFNYEAQQDKSGLPNDRFSAERPEGSISTLTIQRTEQRDSAMYRCASSLGDGGSYEQYFGPGTRLTVT.

The chain combines TRBV6-6 with TRBJ2-1; 7 positions match TRBD2. Germline CDR1 is MNHNY and CDR2 is SVGAGI (reference sequence). The CDR3 has 14 amino acids. The trim removed 2 bases at V and 10 bases at J, leaving 8 bases unmatched. In DNA form, the CDR3 reads TGTGCCAGCAGTTACCTAACGACCGGGGGGGAGCAGTTCTTC. Its protein is CASSYLTTGGEQFF.

This clone was seen a few times. The chain is built from TRBV29-1 and TRBJ1-4; D uncertain. Looked up from germline, CDR1 is SQVTM and CDR2 is ANQGSEA. V was pared by 3 bases and J by 5 bases, with 10 bases between. CDR3 length: 13 amino acids. CDR3 bases: TGCAGCGTTGAGGATCTACTAAATGAAAAACTGTTTTTT. It codes for CSVEDLLNEKLFF.

This rearrangement joins TRBV6-1 to TRBJ2-5; 7 bases are a match to TRBD2. The junction had 9 bases not matched to a gene; V was cut back by 7 bases and J by 1 base. Germline V CDR1 and CDR2: MNHNS, SASEGT. This CDR3 contains 15 residues. This CDR3 reads CASIDYGGTQETQYF. In DNA form, the CDR3 reads TGTGCCAGCATCGATTACGGGGGGACCCAAGAGACCCAGTACTTC.

This chain links TRBV7-8 with TRBJ2-3; the match to TRBD2 covers 12 bases. Germline V gene sequence: CDR1 SGHVS, CDR2 FQNEAQ. V shed 5 bases and J 2 bases; nucleotides not matched to a gene: 5. The length of the CDR3 is 16 residues. CDR3: CASSPRTSGVTDTQYF. CDR3 DNA: TGTGCCAGCAGCCCCCGGACTAGCGGGGTCACAGATACGCAGTATTTT.

This clone occurred a few times. The rearrangement joins TRBV28 to TRBJ2-3; a weak D match, TRBD2 (5 bases). The CDR3 consists of 17 residues. Trimming removed 6 bases from V and 2 bases from J, with 21 bases in between. Germline loops: CDR1 MDHEN, CDR2 SYDVKM. CDR3 loop: CASSLATVRADTDTQYF. In DNA, the CDR3 is TGTGCCAGCAGCTTAGCGACGGTTAGAGCGGACACAGATACGCAGTATTTT. Combining the CDR3 with reference TRBV28 and TRBJ2-3 gives the whole variable domain DVKVTQSSRYLVKRTGEKVFLECVQDMDHENMFWYRQDPGLGLRLIYFSYDVKMKEKGDIPEGYSVSREKKERFSLILESASTNQTSMYLCASSLATVRADTDTQYFGPGTRLTVL.

The chain joins TRBV7-6 to TRBJ2-2, with a tentative D call TRBD1 (6 bases). This CDR3 spans 16 amino acids. The germline V and J ends were trimmed by 4 bases and 0 bases, with 12 bases remaining between them. The germline V gene encodes CDR1 SGHVS and CDR2 FNYEAQ. CDR3 coding DNA: TGTGCCAGCAGCTCCTACAGGGCGACGAACACCGGGGAGCTGTTTTTT. Protein sequence: CASSSYRATNTGELFF.

The V call is TRBV15, the J call TRBJ2-1; 7 positions match TRBD1. The CDR3 extends over 15 amino acids. Germline CDR1 reads LNHNV; CDR2 reads YYDKDF (reference sequence). Unmatched junction bases numbered 3, after V lost 1 base and J lost 3 bases. The CDR3 DNA follows: TGTGCCACCAGCAGAGGGGGACAGAGCTACAATGAGCAGTTCTTC. Residues: CATSRGGQSYNEQFF.

J is TRBJ1-3 and V is TRBV18, with 8 bases lining up with TRBD1. Germline assignment: CDR1 KGHSH and CDR2 LQKENI. V was clipped by 3 bases and J by 0 bases; unmatched bases: 1. CDR3 length: 15 amino acids. The CDR3 protein is CASSPDRGSGNTIYF. The DNA of the CDR3 is TGTGCCAGCTCACCCGACAGGGGCTCTGGAAACACCATATATTTT.

The chain combines TRBV7-9 with TRBJ2-7; 7 nucleotides align to TRBD1. The germline V gene has CDR1 SEHNR and CDR2 FQNEAQ (reference sequence). This CDR3 spans 13 amino acids. Trimming at V came to 5 bases and at J to 1 base, leaving 2 bases not matched to a gene. The CDR3 DNA reads as TGTGCCAGCAGCCCGGGACAGTCCTACGAGCAGTACTTC. It codes for CASSPGQSYEQYF.

The chain links TRBV9 to TRBJ2-7; a possible D gene is TRBD2 (6 bases). Per the germline V gene, CDR1 is SGDLS and CDR2 is YYNGEE. The length of the CDR3 is 15 residues. Between the trimmed V and J ends, which lost 0 bases and 4 bases, there was a span of 14 bases. The CDR3 region has the DNA TGTGCCAGCAGCGTAGGGGGCGGGATCAGGTACGAGCAGTACTTC. It is translated as CASSVGGGIRYEQYF.

The CDR3 spells CAISVTRDYGYEQYF. The CDR3 coding sequence is TGTGCCATCAGTGTGACCCGGGACTACGGGTACGAGCAGTACTTC. The chain couples TRBV10-3 to TRBJ2-7; 7 nucleotides agree with TRBD2. Trimming at V came to 4 bases and at J to 4 bases, leaving 10 bases not matched to a gene. CDR3 length equals 15 residues. Germline assignment: CDR1 ENHRY and CDR2 SYGVKD.

J is TRBJ2-2 and V is TRBV7-2, with a weak D call TRBD2 (6 bases). CDR1 and CDR2 from the germline V gene are SGHTA and FQGNSA. The CDR3 totals 13 residues. Trimming shortened V by 2 bases and J by 13 bases, and 14 bases separated the two germline ends. The CDR3 is CASSLYAGSLLFF. Here the CDR3 DNA reads TGTGCCAGCAGCTTATATGCCGGGAGTTTGCTGTTTTTT.